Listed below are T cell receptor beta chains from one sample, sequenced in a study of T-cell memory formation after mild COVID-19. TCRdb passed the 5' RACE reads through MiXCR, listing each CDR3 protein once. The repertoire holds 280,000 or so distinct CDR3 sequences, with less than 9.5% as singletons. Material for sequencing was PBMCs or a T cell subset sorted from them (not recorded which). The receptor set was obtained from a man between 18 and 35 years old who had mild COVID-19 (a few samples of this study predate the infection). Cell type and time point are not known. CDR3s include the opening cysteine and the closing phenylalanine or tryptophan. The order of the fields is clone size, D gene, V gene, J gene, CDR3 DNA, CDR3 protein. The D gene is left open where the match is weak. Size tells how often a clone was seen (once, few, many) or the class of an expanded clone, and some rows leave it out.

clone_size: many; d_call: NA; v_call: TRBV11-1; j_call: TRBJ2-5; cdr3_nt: TGTGCCAGTTCCCCGGGGCAAGAGACCCAGTACTTC; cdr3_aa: CASSPGQETQYF
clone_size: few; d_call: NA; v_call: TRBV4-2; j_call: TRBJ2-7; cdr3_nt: TGTGCCAGCAACGGACCCTACGAGCAGTACTTC; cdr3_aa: CASNGPYEQYF
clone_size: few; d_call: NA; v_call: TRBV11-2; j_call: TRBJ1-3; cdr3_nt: TGTGCCAGCAGCTCCCGGACGGGGGCTGGAAACACCATATATTTT; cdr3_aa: CASSSRTGAGNTIYF
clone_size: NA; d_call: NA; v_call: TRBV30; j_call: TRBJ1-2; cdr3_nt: TGTGCCTGGGGACAGTCCCGCGGCTACACCTTC; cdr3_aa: CAWGQSRGYTF
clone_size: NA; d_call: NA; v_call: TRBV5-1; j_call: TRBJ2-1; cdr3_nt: TGCGCCAGCAGGGGTGGGGGGACTGAGCAGTTCTTC; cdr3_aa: CASRGGGTEQFF
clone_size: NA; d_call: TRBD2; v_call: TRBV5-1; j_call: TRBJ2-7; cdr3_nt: TGCGCCAGCAGCTTGACGGGGGGAGACTCCTACGAGCAGTACTTC; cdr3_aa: CASSLTGGDSYEQYF
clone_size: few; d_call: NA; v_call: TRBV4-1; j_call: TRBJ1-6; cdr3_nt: TGCGCCAGCAGCCCTGGAGTTCCCCCTATCAATTCACCCCTCCACTTT; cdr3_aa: CASSPGVPPINSPLHF
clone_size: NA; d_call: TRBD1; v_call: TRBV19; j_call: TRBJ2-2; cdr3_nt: TGTGCCAGTAGTTGGGGACAGGGGAGCACCGGGGAGCTGTTTTTT; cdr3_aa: CASSWGQGSTGELFF
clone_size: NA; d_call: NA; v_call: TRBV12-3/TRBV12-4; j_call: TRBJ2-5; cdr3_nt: TGTGCCAGCGGATTTTGGGAGACCCAGTACTTC; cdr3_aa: CASGFWETQYF
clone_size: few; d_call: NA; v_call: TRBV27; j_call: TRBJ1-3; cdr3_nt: TGTGCCAGCAGTTTATTCCGGTCCGAGGGAAACACCATATATTTT; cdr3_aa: CASSLFRSEGNTIYF
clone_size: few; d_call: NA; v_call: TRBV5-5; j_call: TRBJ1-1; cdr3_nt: TGTGCCAGCAGCTTGATGGAGGTGAACACTGAAGCTTTCTTT; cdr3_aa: CASSLMEVNTEAFF
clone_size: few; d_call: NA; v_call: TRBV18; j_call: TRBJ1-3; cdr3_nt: TGTGCCAGCTCGGAACGACAGATTACCTCTGGAAACACCATATATTTT; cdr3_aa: CASSERQITSGNTIYF